This TCR beta chain was recorded in a study of T cell responses to AZD1222 COVID-19 vaccine (dated by TCRdb to the early 2020s). Some background on the complete study: AZD1222 recipients whose second dose came at about 4 weeks and those whose second dose came at about 12 weeks were combined into one group, since spike-specific TCR depth and breadth did not differ between the two schedules. A total of over 230 trial participants underwent TCR sequencing, of whom about 200 had received two doses of AZD1222 and 26 had received two doses of the MenACWY control vaccine. Trial participants were enrolled into age subgroups of 18-55, 56-69 and 70-plus years, which contained approximately 150, 28 and 58 TCR-sequenced participants, respectively. Findings and caveats that apply to the study as a whole: The whole spike protein was spanned by vaccine-associated CD4 TCRs, and dominant responses were seen in regions 160-218 and 743-854. Only five or six AZD1222 recipients were SARS-CoV-2 seropositive at baseline, limiting conclusions about previously exposed vaccinees. After two AZD1222 doses, spike-specific TCR breadth and depth were significantly higher than at day 0 and than in MenACWY recipients. Because no samples from the day 14 peak response were available, repertoires could be characterized only after the peak T cell response. Reportedly, almost half of the unique spike-specific TCRs recognized epitopes lying outside the regions that are mutated in the B.1.351 and B.1.1.7 variants. In the small 56-69-year group, the increase in depth fell short of significance, most likely because of low power. Participants were mostly white British, with more females than males. The authors suggested clonal diversity may have been underestimated.

Read against the paper, the sample's time point label means: baseline before first vaccination. The vaccinee samples were drawn from two UK trials, COV001 and COV002, one of which was a single-blind randomized controlled phase 2/3 trial testing AZD1222 (ChAdOx1 nCoV-19) in healthy adults. For TCRbeta chain sequencing, PBMC samples from trial participants were taken at day 0 and at day 28 after the second dose. The CDR3 has 18 amino acids, counting the end cysteine and phenylalanine. Left in the record is the CDR3 DNA by itself, 54 bases read in frame from the first base. For this chain, trimming is 7 bases at the V end and 0 bases at the J end, and the number of junction bases without a gene match is 10. The CDR3 regions of human TCRbeta chains were subjected to immunosequencing. The authors' pipeline ran thus. TCRs in the repertoires were compared against a reference library of SARS-CoV-2-specific TCRs that had been generated with the MIRA antigen-specificity platform. Breadth was defined as the fraction of unique TCRs that were SARS-CoV-2-associated, and depth was defined as the fraction of total T cells that were SARS-CoV-2-associated. Using the MIRA data, every spike-specific TCR was mapped to the spike region that the TCR reacted to and assigned to either a CD4 or a CD8 class. Log10-transformed breadth and depth values were compared by one-way ANOVA with Sidak's multiple comparisons tests. Entries here come from immuneACCESS through TCRdb and include only in-frame sequences with V and J called. Some clones fail to appear in such tables; in the studies checked, an unresolved V gene covers under half of the shortfall, and the cause of the remainder is unknown. The V and J calls and the clone size are those of that table, but D and trimming were determined from the DNA. The sample records roughly 150,000 clones, roughly nine tenths of which are singletons. Clones ranked in the top ten supply approximately 5.1% of the sample.

The table lists this clone with a count of one. The antigen it binds to is not known. Base qualities are not recorded, but no much larger clone differs from it by a single base. The sequence was collected from an adult in good health. The chain joins TRBV5-3 to TRBJ1-6; TRBD1 agrees with 10 junctional bases. TRBV5-3 is recorded as an ORF, its role being uncertain. Specimen: peripheral blood, collected on day 0 of AZD1222 vaccination. The nucleotide sequence is TGTGCCAGAGGCGCCGGGACAGGGGAGAGCTCCTATAATTCACCCCTCCACTTT. It is translated as CARGAGTGESSYNSPLHF.